This T cell receptor beta chain is from a study of cytomegalovirus exposure and HLA in healthy donors. The protocol was immunoSEQ multiplex PCR, while the TCRdb copy is restricted to in-frame clones and leaves out a portion. Of approximately 72,000 clones in the sample, 94% were seen once. Study-wide points: There were some public TCRs occurring in many donors, but most TCR sequences were rare.

With respect to this clone: The antigen is undetermined.

This clonotype was sampled from a woman aged 18-29 years in good health and CMV-seronegative. Sequencing was performed on PBMCs.

The CDR3 is CASSERGDSYNEQFF. DNA of the CDR3: TGTGCCAGCAGCGAGCGGGGGGACTCCTACAATGAGCAGTTCTTC. The rearrangement links TRBV9 to TRBJ2-1; 9 nucleotides match TRBD2. Germline-derived CDR1 and CDR2 are SGDLS and YYNGEE. V trimming: 3 bases; J trimming: 0 bases; junction bases outside the gene matches: 1. The CDR3 has 15 residues.